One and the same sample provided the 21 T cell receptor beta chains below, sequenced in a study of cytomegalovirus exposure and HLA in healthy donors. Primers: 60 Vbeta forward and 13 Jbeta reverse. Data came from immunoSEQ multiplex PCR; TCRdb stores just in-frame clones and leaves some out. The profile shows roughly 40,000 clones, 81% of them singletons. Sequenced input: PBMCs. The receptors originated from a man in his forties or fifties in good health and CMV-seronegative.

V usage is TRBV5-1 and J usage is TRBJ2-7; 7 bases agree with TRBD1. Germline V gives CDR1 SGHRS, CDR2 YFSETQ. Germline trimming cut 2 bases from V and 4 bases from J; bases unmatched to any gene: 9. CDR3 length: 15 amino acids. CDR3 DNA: TGCGCCAGCAGCTTCTCCTTGCAGGGGGATTACGAGCAGTACTTC. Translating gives CASSFSLQGDYEQYF.

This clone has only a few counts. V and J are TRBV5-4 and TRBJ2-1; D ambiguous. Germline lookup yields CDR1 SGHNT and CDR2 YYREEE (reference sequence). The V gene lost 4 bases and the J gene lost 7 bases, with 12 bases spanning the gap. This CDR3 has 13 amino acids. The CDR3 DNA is TGTGCCAGCAGCGAATCCAGAGGTAATGAGCAGTTCTTC. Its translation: CASSESRGNEQFF. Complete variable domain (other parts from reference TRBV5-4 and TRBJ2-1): ETGVTQSPTHLIKTRGQQVTLRCSSQSGHNTVSWYQQALGQGPQFIFQYYREEENGRGNFPPRFSGLQFPNYSSELNVNALELDDSALYLCASSESRGNEQFFGPGTRLTVL.

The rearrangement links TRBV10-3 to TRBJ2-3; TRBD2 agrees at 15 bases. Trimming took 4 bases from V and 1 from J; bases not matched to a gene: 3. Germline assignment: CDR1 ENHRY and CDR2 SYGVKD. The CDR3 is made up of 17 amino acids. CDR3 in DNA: TGTGCCATCAGTGGGGGACTAGCGGGGGGACGCACAGATACGCAGTATTTT. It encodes CAISGGLAGGRTDTQYF.

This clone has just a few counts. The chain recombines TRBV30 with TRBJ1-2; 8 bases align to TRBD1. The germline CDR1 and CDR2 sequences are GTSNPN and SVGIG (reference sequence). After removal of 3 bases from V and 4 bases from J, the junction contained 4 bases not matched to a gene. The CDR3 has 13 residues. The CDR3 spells CAWSRDRPYGYTF. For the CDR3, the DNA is TGTGCCTGGAGCCGGGACAGGCCCTATGGCTACACCTTC.

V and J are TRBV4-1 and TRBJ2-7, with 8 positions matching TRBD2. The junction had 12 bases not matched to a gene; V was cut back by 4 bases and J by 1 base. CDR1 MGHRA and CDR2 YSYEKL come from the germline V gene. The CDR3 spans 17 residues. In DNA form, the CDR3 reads TGCGCCAGCAGCCGCAACGGGGGGGGAGGTAATTCCTACGAGCAGTACTTC. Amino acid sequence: CASSRNGGGGNSYEQYF.

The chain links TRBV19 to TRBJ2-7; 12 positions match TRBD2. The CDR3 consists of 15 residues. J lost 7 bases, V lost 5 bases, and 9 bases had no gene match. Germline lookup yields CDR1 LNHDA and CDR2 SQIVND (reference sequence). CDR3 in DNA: TGTGCCAGTAGTCCTGGACTAGCGGGATGGAGTGAGCAGTACTTC. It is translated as CASSPGLAGWSEQYF.

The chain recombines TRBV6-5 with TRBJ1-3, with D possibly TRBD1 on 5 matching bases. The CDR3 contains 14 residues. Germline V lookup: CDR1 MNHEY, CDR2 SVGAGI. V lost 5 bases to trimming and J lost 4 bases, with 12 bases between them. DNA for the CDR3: TGTGCCAGCAGTCCTGGGACTTCGGGAAACACCATATATTTT. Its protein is CASSPGTSGNTIYF.

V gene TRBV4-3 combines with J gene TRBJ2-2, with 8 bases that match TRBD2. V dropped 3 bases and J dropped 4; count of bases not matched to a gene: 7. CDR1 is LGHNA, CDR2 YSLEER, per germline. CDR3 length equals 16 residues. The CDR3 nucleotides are TGCGCCAGCAGCCAGGTACGGGAGGGTGGCACCGGGGAGCTGTTTTTT. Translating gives CASSQVREGGTGELFF.

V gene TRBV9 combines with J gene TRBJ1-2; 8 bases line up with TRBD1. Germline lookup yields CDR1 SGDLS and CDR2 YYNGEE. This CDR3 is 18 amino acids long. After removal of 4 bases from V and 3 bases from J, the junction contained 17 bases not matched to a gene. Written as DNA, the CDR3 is TGTGCCAGCAGCCGCACAGGGGGACCTCCTCCCTCCGACTATGGCTACACCTTC. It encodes CASSRTGGPPPSDYGYTF.

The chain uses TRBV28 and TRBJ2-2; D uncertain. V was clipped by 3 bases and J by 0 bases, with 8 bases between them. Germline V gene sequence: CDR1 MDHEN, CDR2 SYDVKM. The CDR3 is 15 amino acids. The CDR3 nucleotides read TGTGCCAGCAGTTTGGTTTGGCCGAACACCGGGGAGCTGTTTTTT. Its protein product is CASSLVWPNTGELFF.

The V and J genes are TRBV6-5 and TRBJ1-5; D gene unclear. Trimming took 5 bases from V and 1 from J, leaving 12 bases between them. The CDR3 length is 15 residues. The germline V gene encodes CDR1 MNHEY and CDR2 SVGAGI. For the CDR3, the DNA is TGTGCCAGCAGTCTCTCTTGGCAGAGCAATCAGCCCCAGCATTTT. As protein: CASSLSWQSNQPQHF.

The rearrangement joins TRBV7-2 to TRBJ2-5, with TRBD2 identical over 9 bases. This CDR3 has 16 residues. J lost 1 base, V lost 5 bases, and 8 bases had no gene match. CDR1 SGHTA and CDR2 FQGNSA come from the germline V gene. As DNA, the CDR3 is TGTGCCAGCAGCGATCCTATACTAGCGGGCCAAGAGACCCAGTACTTC. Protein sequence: CASSDPILAGQETQYF.

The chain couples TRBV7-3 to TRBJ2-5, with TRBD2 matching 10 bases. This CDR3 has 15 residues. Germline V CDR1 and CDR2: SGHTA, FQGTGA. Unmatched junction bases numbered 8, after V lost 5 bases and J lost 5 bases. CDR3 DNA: TGTGCCAGCAGCCCCGGGGCTAGCGGGAGCGAGACCCAGTACTTC. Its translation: CASSPGASGSETQYF.

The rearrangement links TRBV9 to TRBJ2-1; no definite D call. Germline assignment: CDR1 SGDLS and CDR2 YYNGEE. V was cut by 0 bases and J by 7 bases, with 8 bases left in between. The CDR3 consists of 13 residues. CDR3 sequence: CASSVGAANEQFF. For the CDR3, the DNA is TGTGCCAGCAGCGTAGGTGCGGCAAATGAGCAGTTCTTC.

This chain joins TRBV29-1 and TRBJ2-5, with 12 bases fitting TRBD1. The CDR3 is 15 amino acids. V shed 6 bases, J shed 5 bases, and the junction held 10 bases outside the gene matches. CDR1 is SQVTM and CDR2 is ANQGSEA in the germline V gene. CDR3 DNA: TGCAGCGTCGCCGGGACAGGGGGCTCGGGTGAGACCCAGTACTTC. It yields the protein CSVAGTGGSGETQYF.

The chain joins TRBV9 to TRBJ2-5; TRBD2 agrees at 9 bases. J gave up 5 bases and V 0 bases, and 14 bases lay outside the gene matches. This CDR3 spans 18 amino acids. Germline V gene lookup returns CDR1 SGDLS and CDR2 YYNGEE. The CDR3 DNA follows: TGTGCCAGCAGCGTAGCTCTCGGTGTGGCGGGGGGGCGTGAGACCCAGTACTTC. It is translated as CASSVALGVAGGRETQYF.

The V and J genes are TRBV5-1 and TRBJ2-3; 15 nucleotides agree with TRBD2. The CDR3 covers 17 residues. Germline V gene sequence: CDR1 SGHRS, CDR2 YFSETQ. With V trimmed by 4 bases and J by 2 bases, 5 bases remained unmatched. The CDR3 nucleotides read TGCGCCAGCAGCGACGGACTAGCGGGGGGGACCACAGATACGCAGTATTTT. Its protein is CASSDGLAGGTTDTQYF.

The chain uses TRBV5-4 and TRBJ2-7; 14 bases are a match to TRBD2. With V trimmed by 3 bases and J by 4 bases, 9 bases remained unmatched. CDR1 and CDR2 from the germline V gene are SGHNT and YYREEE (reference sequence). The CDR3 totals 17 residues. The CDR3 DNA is TGTGCCAGCAGCTGGGGGGGGACTAGCGGGAGAGCGTACGAGCAGTACTTC. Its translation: CASSWGGTSGRAYEQYF.

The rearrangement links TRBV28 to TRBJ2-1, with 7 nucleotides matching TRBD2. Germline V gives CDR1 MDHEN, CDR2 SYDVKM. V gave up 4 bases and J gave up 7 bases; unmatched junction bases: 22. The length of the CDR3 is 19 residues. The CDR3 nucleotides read TGTGCCAGCAGTTCCTCAGTGCATTATGAGCGGGATTTCTTAAATGAGCAGTTCTTC. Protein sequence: CASSSSVHYERDFLNEQFF.

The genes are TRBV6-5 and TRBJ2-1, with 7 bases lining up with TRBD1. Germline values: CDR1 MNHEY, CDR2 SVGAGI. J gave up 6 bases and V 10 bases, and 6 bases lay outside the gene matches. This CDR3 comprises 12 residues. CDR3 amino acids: CATRGQVNEQFF. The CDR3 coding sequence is TGTGCCACCCGAGGACAGGTCAATGAGCAGTTCTTC.

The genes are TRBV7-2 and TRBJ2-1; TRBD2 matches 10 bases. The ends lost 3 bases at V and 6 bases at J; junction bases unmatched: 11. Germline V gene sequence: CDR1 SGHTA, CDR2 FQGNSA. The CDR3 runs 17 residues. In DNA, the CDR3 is TGTGCCAGCAGCTTCGGGACTAGCGCTTTACGACTCAATGAGCAGTTCTTC. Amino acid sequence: CASSFGTSALRLNEQFF.